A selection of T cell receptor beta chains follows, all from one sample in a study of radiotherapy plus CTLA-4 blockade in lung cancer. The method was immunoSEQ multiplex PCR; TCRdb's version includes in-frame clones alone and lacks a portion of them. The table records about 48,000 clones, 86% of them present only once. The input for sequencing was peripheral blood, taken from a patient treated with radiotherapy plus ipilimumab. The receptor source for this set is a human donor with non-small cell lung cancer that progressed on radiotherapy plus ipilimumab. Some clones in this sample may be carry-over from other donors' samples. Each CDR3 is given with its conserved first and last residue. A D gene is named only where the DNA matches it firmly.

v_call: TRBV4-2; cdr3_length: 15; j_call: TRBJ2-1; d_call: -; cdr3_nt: TGTGCCAGCAGCCAAGTCCAGGAAGACTACAATGAGCAGTTCTTC; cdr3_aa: CASSQVQEDYNEQFF
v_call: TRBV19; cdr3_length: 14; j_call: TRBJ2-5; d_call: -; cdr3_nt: TGTGCCAGTACCGCGGGGGCACGTCGTGAGACCCAGTACTTC; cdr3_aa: CASTAGARRETQYF
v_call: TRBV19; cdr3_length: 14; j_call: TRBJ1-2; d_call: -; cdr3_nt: TGTGCCAGTAGTACGTCCGGGTCTAACTATGGCTACACCTTC; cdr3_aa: CASSTSGSNYGYTF
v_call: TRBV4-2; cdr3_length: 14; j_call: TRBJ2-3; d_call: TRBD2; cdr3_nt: TGTGCCAGCAGCCCTGGACTAGCGGGAGATACGCAGTATTTT; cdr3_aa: CASSPGLAGDTQYF
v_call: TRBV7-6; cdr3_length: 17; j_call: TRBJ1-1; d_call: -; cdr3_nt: TGTGCCAGCAGCTTAGGGGAGGTGTACGTGGAGAACACTGAGGCTTTCTTT; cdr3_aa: CASSLGEVYVENTEAFF
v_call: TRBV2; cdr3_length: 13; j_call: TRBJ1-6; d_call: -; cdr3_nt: TGTGCCAGCACCGCGACAGATAATTCACCCCTCCACTTT; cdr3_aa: CASTATDNSPLHF
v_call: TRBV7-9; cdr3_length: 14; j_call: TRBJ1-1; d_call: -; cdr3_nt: TGTGCCAGCAGCTTAACTCAGGGGAACACTGAAGCTTTCTTT; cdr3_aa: CASSLTQGNTEAFF
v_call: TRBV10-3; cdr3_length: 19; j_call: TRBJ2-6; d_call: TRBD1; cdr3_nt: TGTGCCATCAGTGAAGGTGGGGCAGGGGGCGTTACTGGGGCCAACGTCCTGACTTTC; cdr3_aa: CAISEGGAGGVTGANVLTF
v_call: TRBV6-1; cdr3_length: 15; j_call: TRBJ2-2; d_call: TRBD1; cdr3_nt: TGTGCCAGCAGTGCCCGACAGGGTTCCACCGGGGAGCTGTTTTTT; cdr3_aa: CASSARQGSTGELFF
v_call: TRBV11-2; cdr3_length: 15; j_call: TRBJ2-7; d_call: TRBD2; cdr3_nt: TGTGCCAGCAGCTTCCGCGGGGGAGGTATAGGCGAGCAGTACTTC; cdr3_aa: CASSFRGGGIGEQYF
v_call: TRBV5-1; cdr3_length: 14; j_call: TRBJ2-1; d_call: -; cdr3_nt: TGCGCCAGCACAGATCTGTCAGGGGCCAATGAGCAGTTCTTC; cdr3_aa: CASTDLSGANEQFF
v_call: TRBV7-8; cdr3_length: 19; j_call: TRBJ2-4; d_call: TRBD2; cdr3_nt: TGTGCCAGCAGCTTAGGCGCGACTAGCGGAATTCTAGCCAAAAACATTCAGTACTTC; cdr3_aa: CASSLGATSGILAKNIQYF
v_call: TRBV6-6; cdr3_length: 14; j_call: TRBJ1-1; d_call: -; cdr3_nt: TGTGCCAGCAGTTTTGGCTCACAGGGAGTCGGGGCTTTCTTT; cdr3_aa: CASSFGSQGVGAFF
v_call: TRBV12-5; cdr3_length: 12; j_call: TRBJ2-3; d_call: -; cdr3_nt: TGTGCTAGTGGTACCCTCGGTCTTACGCAGTATTTT; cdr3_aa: CASGTLGLTQYF
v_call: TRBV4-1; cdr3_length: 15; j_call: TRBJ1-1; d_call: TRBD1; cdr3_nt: TGCGCCAGCAGCCAATCCGGGACAGGGGGAACTGAAGCTTTCTTT; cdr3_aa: CASSQSGTGGTEAFF
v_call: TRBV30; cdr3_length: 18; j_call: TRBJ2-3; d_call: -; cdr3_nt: TGTGCCTGGTCGTCAGACTGGTGGGAGGTCCCTAACACAGATACGCAGTATTTT; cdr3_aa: CAWSSDWWEVPNTDTQYF